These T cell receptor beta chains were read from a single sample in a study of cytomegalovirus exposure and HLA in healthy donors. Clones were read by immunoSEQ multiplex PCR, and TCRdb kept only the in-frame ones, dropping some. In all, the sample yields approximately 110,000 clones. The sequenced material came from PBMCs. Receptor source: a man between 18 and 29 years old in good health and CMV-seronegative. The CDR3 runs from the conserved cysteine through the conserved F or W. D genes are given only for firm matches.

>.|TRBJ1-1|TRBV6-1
CASSEPLTATIPNTEAFF
TGTGCCAGCAGTGAACCTCTGACAGCGACGATCCCGAACACTGAAGCTTTCTTT
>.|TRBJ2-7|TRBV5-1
CASSLKQEFAYEQYF
TGCGCCAGCAGCTTGAAACAGGAGTTTGCCTACGAGCAGTACTTC
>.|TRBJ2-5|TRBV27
CASSPQGYQETQYF
TGTGCCAGCAGTCCGCAGGGGTACCAAGAGACCCAGTACTTC
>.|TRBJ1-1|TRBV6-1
CASSVGESGTEAFF
TGTGCCAGCAGCGTGGGAGAGAGCGGAACTGAAGCTTTCTTT
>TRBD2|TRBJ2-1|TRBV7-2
CASKFRGTSGDNEQFF
TGTGCCAGCAAATTCCGGGGGACTAGCGGTGATAATGAGCAGTTCTTC
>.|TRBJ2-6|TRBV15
CATSRDPQRSSGANVLTF
TGTGCCACCAGCAGAGATCCCCAACGTAGCTCTGGGGCCAACGTCCTGACTTTC
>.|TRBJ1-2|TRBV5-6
CASSLLQVFGYGYTF
TGTGCCAGCAGCTTGCTCCAGGTCTTCGGCTATGGCTACACCTTC
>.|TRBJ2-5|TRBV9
CASSEDRGGPTETQYF
TGTGCCAGCAGCGAGGACCGAGGAGGACCTACGGAGACCCAGTACTTC
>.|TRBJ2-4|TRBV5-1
CASSSLGLIDIQYF
TGCGCCAGCAGCTCACTGGGACTTATAGACATTCAGTACTTC
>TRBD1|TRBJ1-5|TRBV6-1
CASSERDSPDQPQHF
TGTGCCAGCAGTGAGCGGGACAGCCCCGATCAGCCCCAGCATTTT
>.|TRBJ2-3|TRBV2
CASSDRGLADTQYF
TGTGCCAGCAGTGATAGAGGGCTGGCAGATACGCAGTATTTT
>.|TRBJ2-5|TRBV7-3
CASSPPGRHPRTQYF
TGTGCCAGCAGCCCCCCTGGGCGTCACCCCCGGACCCAGTACTTC
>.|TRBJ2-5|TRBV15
CATSRGLDRLSETQYF
TGTGCCACCAGCAGAGGCCTTGACAGGTTGTCAGAGACCCAGTACTTC
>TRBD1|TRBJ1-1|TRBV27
CASSSIQGSVYYTEAFF
TGTGCCAGCAGTTCGATACAGGGGAGTGTATACTACACTGAAGCTTTCTTT
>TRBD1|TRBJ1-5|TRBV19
CASSIHGRGLGQPQHF
TGTGCCAGTAGTATACACGGCAGGGGGCTTGGGCAGCCCCAGCATTTT
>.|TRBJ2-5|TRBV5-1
CASSLVGKRETQYF
TGCGCCAGCAGCTTGGTAGGCAAGCGGGAGACCCAGTACTTC
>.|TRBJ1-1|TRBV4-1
CASSQRVGTEAFF
TGCGCCAGCAGCCAGAGGGTCGGCACTGAAGCTTTCTTT
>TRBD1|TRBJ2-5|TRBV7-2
CASSARDREQYF
TGTGCCAGCAGCGCACGGGACAGGGAACAGTACTTC
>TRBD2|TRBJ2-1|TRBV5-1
CASSLAGASGVGYNEQFF
TGCGCCAGCAGCTTGGCAGGAGCTAGCGGGGTAGGCTACAATGAGCAGTTCTTC
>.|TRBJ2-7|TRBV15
CATSRDVVTYEQYF
TGTGCCACCAGCAGAGATGTCGTAACCTACGAGCAGTACTTC
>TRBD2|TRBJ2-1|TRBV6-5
CASSRAGEQFF
TGTGCCAGCAGTCGAGCGGGGGAGCAGTTCTTC
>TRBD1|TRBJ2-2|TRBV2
CASNQQGRTGELFF
TGTGCCAGCAATCAACAGGGGAGAACCGGGGAGCTGTTTTTT
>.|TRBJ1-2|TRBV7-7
CASSPRPRDYGYTF
TGTGCTAGCAGCCCGAGACCCCGGGACTATGGCTACACCTTC
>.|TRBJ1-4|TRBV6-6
CASRAPTTNEKLFF
TGTGCCAGCAGGGCACCCACAACTAATGAAAAACTGTTTTTT
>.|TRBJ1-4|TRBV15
CATSSPGHSRATNEKLFF
TGTGCCACCAGCTCCCCGGGACACTCGCGTGCAACTAATGAAAAACTGTTTTTT
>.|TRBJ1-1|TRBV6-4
CASSSGWGTEAFF
TGTGCCAGCAGTTCCGGGTGGGGGACTGAAGCCTTCTTT
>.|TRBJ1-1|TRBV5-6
CASSKGLGGNTEAFF
TGTGCCAGCAGTAAGGGTTTAGGAGGGAATACTGAAGCCTTCTTT
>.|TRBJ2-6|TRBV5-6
CASSLVRDSGANVLTF
TGTGCCAGCAGCTTAGTCCGAGACTCTGGGGCCAACGTCCTGACTTTC
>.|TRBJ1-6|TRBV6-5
CASSEQDNSPLHF
TGTGCCAGCAGTGAACAGGATAATTCACCCCTCCACTTT
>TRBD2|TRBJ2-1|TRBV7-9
CASRPLAGDMNNEQFF
TGTGCCAGCAGGCCTTTAGCGGGGGATATGAACAATGAGCAGTTCTTC
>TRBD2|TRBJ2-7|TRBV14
CASSRSGSGYEQYF
TGTGCCAGCAGCCGCAGCGGGAGTGGCTACGAGCAGTACTTC
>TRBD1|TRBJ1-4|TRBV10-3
CAISESGQINEKLFF
TGTGCCATCAGTGAGTCGGGACAGATCAATGAAAAACTGTTTTTT
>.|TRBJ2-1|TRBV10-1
CASSEWASSYNEQFF
TGCGCCAGCAGTGAGTGGGCGAGCTCCTACAATGAGCAGTTCTTC
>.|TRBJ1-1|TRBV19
CASSISRANTEAFF
TGTGCCAGTAGTATTAGCAGGGCGAATACTGAAGCTTTCTTT
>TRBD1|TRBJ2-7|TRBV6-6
CASSYGGQGAYEQYF
TGTGCCAGCAGTTACGGGGGACAGGGGGCCTACGAGCAGTACTTC
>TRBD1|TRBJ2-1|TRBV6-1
CAGSGTGLPNEQFF
TGTGCCGGTTCGGGGACAGGGCTTCCCAATGAGCAGTTCTTC
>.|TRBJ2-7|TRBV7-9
CASSLGDLPYEQYF
TGTGCCAGCAGCTTAGGGGACTTACCCTACGAGCAGTACTTC
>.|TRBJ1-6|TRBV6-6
CASTSRGGKQALHF
TGTGCCAGCACCTCCCGGGGGGGGAAACAGGCCCTCCACTTT
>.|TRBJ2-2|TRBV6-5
CASNMRAGNTGELFF
TGTGCCAGCAATATGAGGGCTGGCAACACCGGGGAGCTGTTTTTT
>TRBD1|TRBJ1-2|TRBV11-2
CASSSIPRTGSLYGYTF
TGTGCCAGCAGCTCCATACCCAGGACAGGATCTTTATATGGCTACACCTTC
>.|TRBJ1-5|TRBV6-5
CASSYDGTGNQPQHF
TGTGCCAGCAGTTATGACGGGACTGGCAATCAGCCCCAGCATTTT
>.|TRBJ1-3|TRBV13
CASRSGRNTIYF
TGTGCCAGCCGGTCTGGTCGAAACACCATATATTTT
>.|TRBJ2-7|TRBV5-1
CASSLEGRYEQYF
TGCGCCAGCAGCTTAGAGGGTAGGTACGAGCAGTACTTC
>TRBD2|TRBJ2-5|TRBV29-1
CSGGLAGETQYF
TGCAGCGGGGGACTAGCGGGGGAGACCCAGTACTTC
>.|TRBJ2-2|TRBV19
CASSDRNTGELFF
TGTGCCAGCTCGGACAGAAACACCGGGGAGCTGTTTTTT
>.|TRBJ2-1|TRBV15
CATSMGHQGFDEQFF
TGTGCCACCAGCATGGGGCATCAGGGTTTCGATGAGCAGTTCTTC
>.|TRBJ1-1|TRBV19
CASSSPREVNTEAFF
TGTGCCAGTAGTTCCCCCAGGGAAGTAAACACTGAAGCTTTCTTT